This T cell receptor beta chain was documented in a study of blood T cell repertoires in COVID-19. In the study overall: Sources were T cells, B-cell-depleted T cells, or PBMCs; the material itself was cDNA or gDNA.

V dropped 6 bases and J dropped 3 bases, with 9 bases sitting between them. The CDR3 sequence is 12 residues long. Germline V gene lookup returns CDR1 SNHLY and CDR2 FYNNEI. In the authors' methods: Nucleated cell number was recorded as an estimate derived from reference gene primer amplification. Libraries were prepared by immunoSEQ multiplex PCR; TCRdb keeps only in-frame clonotypes and omits some of them. D and trimming come from the DNA, and the V and J calls and clone size come from that table. Of about 160,000 clones detected, approximately 86% appear once; the ten largest clones hold 6.5% to 8.5%.

Sample: peripheral blood. V gene TRBV2 combines with J gene TRBJ2-7; the D is unclear. The sequence came from a woman aged 40 to 50 with COVID-19, enrolled during active disease. CDR3 nucleotide sequence: TGTGCCAGCAGGCCCTTGAGCTACGAGCAGTACTTC. Translation: CASRPLSYEQYF.